This T cell receptor (beta chain) was obtained from a study of response to subunit inactivated influenza vaccine. Between the trimmed V and J ends, which lost 6 bases and 4 bases, there was a span of 13 bases. The CDR3 spans 14 residues. This clonotype was counted a few times. TCRdb re-analysed the RT-PCR reads in MiXCR, keeping a single row per CDR3 protein. The sample has 800,000 or so distinct CDR3 sequences, less than 25% seen once; the top ten hold roughly a tenth. The rearrangement joins TRBV12-3 or TRBV12-4 to TRBJ2-1; D gene uncertain. The specimen was PBMCs from blood, collected 5 to 6 days after vaccination. This TCR derives from a man in his fifties or sixties who received an inactivated influenza vaccine. The DNA for the CDR3 is TGTGCCAGCAGCGACCCCAATTTGTACAATGAGCAGTTCTTC. Amino acid sequence: CASSDPNLYNEQFF.